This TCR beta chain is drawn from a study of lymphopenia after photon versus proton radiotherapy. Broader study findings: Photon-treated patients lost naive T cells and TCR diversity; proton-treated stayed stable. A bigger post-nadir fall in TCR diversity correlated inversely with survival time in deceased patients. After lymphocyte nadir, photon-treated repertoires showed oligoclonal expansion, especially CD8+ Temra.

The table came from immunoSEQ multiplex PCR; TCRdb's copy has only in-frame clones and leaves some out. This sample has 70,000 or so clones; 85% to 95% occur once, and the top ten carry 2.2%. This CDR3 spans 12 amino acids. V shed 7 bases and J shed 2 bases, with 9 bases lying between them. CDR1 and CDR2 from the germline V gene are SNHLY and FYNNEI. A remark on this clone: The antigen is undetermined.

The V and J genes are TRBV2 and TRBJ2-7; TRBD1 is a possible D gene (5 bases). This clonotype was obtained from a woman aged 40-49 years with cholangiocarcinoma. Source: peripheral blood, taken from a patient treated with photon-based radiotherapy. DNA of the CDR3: TGTGCCAGCACCAGGGAAGCCTACGAGCAGTACTTC. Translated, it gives CASTREAYEQYF. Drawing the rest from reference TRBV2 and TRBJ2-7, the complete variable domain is EPEVTQTPSHQVTQMGQEVILRCVPISNHLYFYWYRQILGQKVEFLVSFYNNEISEKSEIFDDQFSVERPDGSNFTLKIRSTKLEDSAMYFCASTREAYEQYFGPGTRLTVT.